These T cell receptor beta chains were read from a single sample in a study of blood T cell repertoires in COVID-19. Sequenced by immunoSEQ multiplex PCR; TCRdb stores in-frame clones only, minus some. The table lists roughly 120,000 clones, less than 75% of them singletons, with about 0.84% in the top ten. Source material: peripheral blood. The receptors come from a human donor with acute or convalescent COVID-19. The donor label of this sample is uncertain. Both conserved end residues are trimmed from each CDR3. Fields, in order: CDR3 length, V gene, J gene, CDR3 protein.

15	TRBV13	TRBJ2-3	ASSLGAQGLGPDTQY
14	TRBV6-2/TRBV6-3	TRBJ1-2	ASSYRQGAGKDGYT
12	TRBV27	TRBJ1-6	ASSPQQGNSPLH
11	TRBV6-5	TRBJ2-1	ASSSGGWDEQF
9	TRBV30	TRBJ1-6	AWRQPSALH
11	TRBV6-5	TRBJ1-1	ASSRQLNTEAF
14	TRBV7-3	TRBJ2-1	ASSLTGTRLYNEQF
11	TRBV6-1	TRBJ1-2	ASSDRGPYGYT
12	TRBV18	TRBJ1-2	ASSLETGGYGYT
12	TRBV6-5	TRBJ1-2	ASSYRDTTYGYT
14	TRBV4-1	TRBJ1-1	ASSQDQAGLNTEAF
11	TRBV29-1	TRBJ1-2	SVEGQTYYGYT
10	TRBV6-5	TRBJ1-5	ASSPSTGPQH
13	TRBV7-9	TRBJ2-1	ASSYTGTSYNEQF
13	TRBV2	TRBJ1-6	ASRRGRTYNSPLH
12	TRBV2	TRBJ2-3	ASSRLAGGDTQY
13	TRBV3-1/TRBV3-2	TRBJ1-2	ASSRTGSANYGYT
13	TRBV7-9	TRBJ2-3	ASSLLGARADTQY
14	TRBV14	TRBJ2-2	ASSRYSGHNTGELF
15	TRBV4-2	TRBJ1-4	ASSQLWGQGTGEKLF